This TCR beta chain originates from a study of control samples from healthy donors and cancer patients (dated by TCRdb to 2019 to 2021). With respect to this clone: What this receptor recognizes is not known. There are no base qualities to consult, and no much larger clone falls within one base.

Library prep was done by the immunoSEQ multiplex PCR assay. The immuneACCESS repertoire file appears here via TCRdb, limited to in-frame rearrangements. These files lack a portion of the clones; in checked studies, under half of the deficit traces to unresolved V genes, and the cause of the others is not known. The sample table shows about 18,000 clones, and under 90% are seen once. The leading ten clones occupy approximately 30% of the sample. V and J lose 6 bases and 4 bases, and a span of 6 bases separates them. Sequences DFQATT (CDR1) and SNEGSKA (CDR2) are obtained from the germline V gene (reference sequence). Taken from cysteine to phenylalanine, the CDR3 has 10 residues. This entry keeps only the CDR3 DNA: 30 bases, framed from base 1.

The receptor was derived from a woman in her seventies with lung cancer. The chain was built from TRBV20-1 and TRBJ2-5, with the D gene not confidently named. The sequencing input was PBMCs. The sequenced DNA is TGCAGTGCAGGAAGAGAGACCCAGTACTTC. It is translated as CSAGRETQYF.